These 6 T cell receptor beta chains were sequenced from one sample in a study of shared clonotypes between healthy human individuals. Profiling relied on immunoSEQ multiplex PCR, and the TCRdb table lists in-frame clones only, not all of them. This table holds 2.3 million or so clones, approximately 93% found once. Material for sequencing was naive CD4+ T cells from PBMCs. The subset denotes: CD45RA+ positively selected. The receptors originated from a man between 18 and 35 years old in good health. Some clones in this sample may be carry-over from other donors' samples.

In DNA, the CDR3 is TGTGCCAGCAGTTACTCGAGTTTTAGGGGTAGCGGGGAGCTGTTTTTT. This codes for CASSYSSFRGSGELFF. This rearrangement joins TRBV6-5 to TRBJ2-2; a possible D gene is TRBD1 (5 bases). V gave up 0 bases and J gave up 7 bases, with 15 bases separating them. This CDR3 region has 16 residues. Germline V CDR1 and CDR2: MNHEY, SVGAGI.

The CDR3 reads CASSPDRVGGYTF. In nucleotides, the CDR3 is TGTGCCAGCAGCCCAGACAGGGTGGGGGGCTACACCTTC. This sequence joins TRBV7-2 and TRBJ1-2; 7 bases are a match to TRBD1. The V gene end was trimmed by 5 bases and the J gene end by 8 bases; junction bases not matched to a gene: 8. CDR3 length: 13 residues. CDR1 SGHTA and CDR2 FQGNSA come from the germline V gene.

The chain employs TRBV28 and TRBJ1-3; weak D call: TRBD1 (5 bases). CDR1 and CDR2 from the germline V gene are MDHEN and SYDVKM. Trimming took 2 bases from V and 11 from J, leaving 13 bases between them. The CDR3 runs 13 residues. CDR3 sequence reads: CASSLPRGASIYF. As DNA, the CDR3 is TGTGCCAGCAGTTTACCGAGGGGCGCCTCCATATATTTT.

This CDR3 reads CASSSTGGSGELFF. The CDR3 bases are TGTGCCAGCAGTTCTACGGGAGGGTCCGGGGAGCTGTTTTTT. The chain couples TRBV28 to TRBJ2-2; 8 bases align to TRBD2. Losses at the gene ends were 4 bases for V and 6 bases for J; bases not matched to a gene: 4. The CDR3 has 14 residues. Looked up from germline, CDR1 is MDHEN and CDR2 is SYDVKM. Full variable domain (remainder filled in from reference TRBV28 and TRBJ2-2): DVKVTQSSRYLVKRTGEKVFLECVQDMDHENMFWYRQDPGLGLRLIYFSYDVKMKEKGDIPEGYSVSREKKERFSLILESASTNQTSMYLCASSSTGGSGELFFGEGSRLTVL.

The genes are TRBV28 and TRBJ2-3, with 11 bases matching TRBD2. The CDR3 sequence is 15 residues long. V shed 5 bases and J 4 bases; nucleotides not matched to a gene: 5. Germline loops: CDR1 MDHEN, CDR2 SYDVKM. The CDR3 loop reads CASSILAGVSDTQYF. The CDR3 nucleotides read TGTGCCAGCAGTATACTAGCGGGAGTATCAGATACGCAGTATTTT.

This clone has just one count. Other DNA sequences within the sample encode an identical CDR3. This rearrangement joins TRBV6-5 to TRBJ1-3, with D perhaps TRBD1 (5 bases). The CDR3 consists of 16 residues. Germline V gene data show CDR1 as MNHEY and CDR2 as SVGAGI. V shed 2 bases and J shed 0 bases, with 11 bases lying between them. Here the CDR3 DNA reads TGTGCCAGCAGTTACGGGGCAGGGCGCTCTGGAAACACCATATATTTT. It yields the protein CASSYGAGRSGNTIYF.